The source of this TCR beta chain is a study of regulatory T cells in long-lasting Graves disease. Study-wide context: Disease was considered persistent Graves' disease after over 5 years of antithyroid drugs (with positive TSH receptor antibodies).

Arm-PCR of CDR3 regions and iRepertoire HTBI primers were the basis on which TCR beta libraries were built. Via MiXCR, TCRdb re-called the multiplex PCR reads, giving one row per CDR3 protein. The sample records a few hundred thousand distinct CDR3 sequences, roughly 24% being singletons. Time point noted: persistent/refractory GD, antithyroid drugs over 5 years with positive TRAb. Generation of the TCR library employed RNA extracted from PBMCs. Germline CDR1 is MNHEY and CDR2 is SVGEGT. The CDR3 runs to 15 residues. V shed 7 bases, J shed 2 bases, and the junction held 7 bases outside the gene matches.

The source material was peripheral blood mononuclear cells (PBMCs), sampled when the disease was refractory, from a patient treated with antithyroid drugs. The receptor comes from a woman aged 40 to 50 with Graves disease. This chain connects TRBV6-2 or TRBV6-3 to TRBJ2-3; 9 positions agree with TRBD2. The CDR3 coding sequence is TGTGCCAGCAATATACTAGCGGGCCTCACAGATACGCAGTATTTT. Translated: CASNILAGLTDTQYF.